These T cell receptor beta chains were read from a single sample in a study of blood T cell repertoires in COVID-19. Only in-frame clones appear in the TCRdb table, and some are missing; sequencing was by immunoSEQ multiplex PCR. The sample has about 210,000 clones; about 91% are singletons. Sequenced material: PBMCs or T cells enriched from blood (not recorded which). These receptors came from a man aged 18 to 35 with acute COVID-19. CDR3s leave out the opening cysteine and the closing phenylalanine or tryptophan. The D gene is left open where the match is weak. Some rows have no size entry. The others give once, few or many, or a class for an expanded clone.

clone_size,d_call,v_call,cdr3_aa
-,TRBD1,TRBV7-8,ASSLEQGDSPLH
-,-,TRBV20-1,SPIEGSEQY
-,TRBD1,TRBV9,ASSVGVYRGQETQY
-,-,TRBV27,ASSPSRLQETQY
-,-,TRBV28,ASSSVGSPLH
-,-,TRBV9,ASSAQGLGYT
-,-,TRBV14,ASSHRRQPNTEAF
-,TRBD1,TRBV6-5,ASSTTGGAAF
once,-,TRBV19,ASRQGGSNQPQH
-,-,TRBV9,ASSVGDRSLREKLF
-,TRBD2,TRBV5-3,ARSLHRGPASGRSYEQY
-,-,TRBV9,ASSVVGGDSPLH
-,-,TRBV28,ASSLPSNTEAF
-,TRBD1,TRBV30,AWSGGGGSPLH
-,-,TRBV9,ASQGGLNTGELF
-,-,TRBV11-3,ASSPWGADYNEQF
-,-,TRBV12-3/TRBV12-4,ASIRYEQY
few,TRBD1,TRBV6-5,ASSPGTGRESF